The clone carrying this TCR beta chain has more than one count but fewer than ten. Profiling relied on immunoSEQ multiplex PCR, and the TCRdb table lists in-frame clones only, not all of them. The profile shows tens of thousands of clones, around 77% of them singletons. This record belongs to a study of blood T cell repertoires in COVID-19. The V end was cut by 8 bases, the J end by 4 bases, with 15 bases between. Germline assignment: CDR1 MNHEY and CDR2 SMNVEV (reference sequence). This CDR3 has 14 residues. The V gene is TRBV27, the J gene TRBJ1-5, with a tentative D call TRBD1 (6 bases). Sequencing was performed on peripheral blood. The TCR was taken from a man between 65 and 85 years old with active or convalescent COVID-19. The CDR3 is CASSPGRGNQPQHF. The CDR3 coding sequence is TGTGCCAGCTCCCCTGGCAGGGGAAATCAGCCCCAGCATTTT.